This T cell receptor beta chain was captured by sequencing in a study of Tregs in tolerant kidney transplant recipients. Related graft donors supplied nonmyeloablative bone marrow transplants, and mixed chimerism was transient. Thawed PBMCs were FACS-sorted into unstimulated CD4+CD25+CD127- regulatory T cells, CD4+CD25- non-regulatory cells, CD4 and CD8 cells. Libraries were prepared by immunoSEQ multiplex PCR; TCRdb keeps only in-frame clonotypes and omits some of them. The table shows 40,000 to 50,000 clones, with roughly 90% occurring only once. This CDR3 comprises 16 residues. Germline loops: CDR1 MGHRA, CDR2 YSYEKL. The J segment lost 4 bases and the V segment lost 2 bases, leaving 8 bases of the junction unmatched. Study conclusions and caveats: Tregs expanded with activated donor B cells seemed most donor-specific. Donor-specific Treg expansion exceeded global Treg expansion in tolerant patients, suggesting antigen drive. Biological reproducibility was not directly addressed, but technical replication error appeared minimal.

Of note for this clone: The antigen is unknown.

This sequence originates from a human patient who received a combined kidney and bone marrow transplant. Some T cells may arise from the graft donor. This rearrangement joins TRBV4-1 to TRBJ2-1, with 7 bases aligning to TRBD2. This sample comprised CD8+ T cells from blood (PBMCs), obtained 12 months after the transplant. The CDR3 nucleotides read TGCGCCAGCAGCCAACCGGCAGCGGGGCTTTACAATGAGCAGTTCTTC. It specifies CASSQPAAGLYNEQFF.